Following are 15 T cell receptor beta chains from one sample sequenced in a study of T-cell reconstitution after alpha-beta-depleted transplantation in children. This sample's TCRbeta library carried unique molecular identifier barcodes. Each CDR3 protein gets one entry after TCRdb re-called the PCR reads with MiXCR. The repertoire holds 500,000 to 600,000 distinct CDR3 sequences, with more than 20% as singletons. The sample in question was PBMCs, obtained before TCRalphabeta/CD19-depleted stem cell transplant. These TCRs come from a boy in the first two years of life with Wiskott-Aldrich syndrome, due to receive a stem cell transplant.

Comments on this clonotype: The germline gene is not matched at one end of the junction; a read error may be the cause. The chain links TRBV11-2 to TRBJ2-1; either TRBD1 or TRBD2 may fit D (5 bases each). Per germline, CDR1 SGHAT and CDR2 FQNNGV. The CDR3 is 12 amino acids. This CDR3 reads CASSLGRASMYF. The CDR3 DNA reads as TGTGCCAGCAGCTTGGGGCGGGCTAGCATGTACTTC.

The chain uses TRBV18 and TRBJ2-1; 8 bases fit TRBD2. V lost 0 bases and J lost 5; bases outside the gene matches: 3. CDR3 length equals 15 residues. Looked up from germline, CDR1 is KGHSH and CDR2 is LQKENI. CDR3 bases: TGTGCCAGCTCACCACCTAGCGGGGCCCACAATGAGCAGTTCTTC. Its protein product is CASSPPSGAHNEQFF.

This chain joins TRBV11-2 and TRBJ2-1; TRBD2 matches 8 bases. This CDR3 has 15 amino acids. V lost 3 bases to trimming and J lost 4 bases; unmatched junction nucleotides: 5. Germline V lookup: CDR1 SGHAT, CDR2 FQNNGV. DNA of the CDR3: TGTGCCAGCAGCTTTACCGGGACTAGATACAATGAGCAGTTCTTC. It translates to CASSFTGTRYNEQFF.

A single count supports this clonotype. The CDR3 protein is CATSAPLGPNTGELFF. The CDR3 DNA sequence: TGTGCCACCAGTGCTCCCCTGGGGCCGAACACCGGGGAGCTGTTTTTT. This sequence joins TRBV24-1 and TRBJ2-2; possibly TRBD1 for D (5 bases). Germline-derived CDR1 and CDR2 are KGHDR and SFDVKD. V lost 5 bases and J lost 0, with 12 bases in between. This CDR3 has 16 amino acids.

V usage is TRBV7-2 and J usage is TRBJ1-3; TRBD1 matches 10 bases. The V gene end was trimmed by 5 bases and the J gene end by 2 bases; junction bases not matched to a gene: 6. The CDR3 totals 16 residues. Germline CDR1 reads SGHTA; CDR2 reads FQGNSA. The CDR3 bases are TGTGCCAGCAGCCCGAGACAGGGGGCCACTGGAAACACCATATATTTT. It codes for CASSPRQGATGNTIYF.

This clonotype was picked up a small number of times. This chain connects TRBV27 to TRBJ2-7; D not certain. This CDR3 is 12 amino acids long. V was cut by 7 bases and J by 2 bases, with 9 bases left in between. Germline V CDR1 and CDR2: MNHEY, SMNVEV (reference sequence). The CDR3 nucleotides read TGTGCCAGCAAGAGAAATACCTACGAGCAGTACTTC. Amino acids: CASKRNTYEQYF.

The gene calls are TRBV25-1 and TRBJ2-1; TRBD1 aligns across 7 bases. V gave up 8 bases and J gave up 5 bases; unmatched junction bases: 9. The CDR3 has 14 residues. The V gene's germline CDR1 is MGHDK and CDR2 SYGVNS. DNA of the CDR3: TGTGCCAGCGGCGTGACAGGGAACAACAATGAGCAGTTCTTC. The encoded protein is CASGVTGNNNEQFF. Full variable domain (rest looked up from reference TRBV25-1 and TRBJ2-1): EADIYQTPRYLVIGTGKKITLECSQTMGHDKMYWYQQDPGMELHLIHYSYGVNSTEKGDLSSESTVSRIRTEHFPLTLESARPSHTSQYLCASGVTGNNNEQFFGPGTRLTVL.

This clonotype was seen a handful of times. The rearrangement uses TRBV20-1 and TRBJ2-4, with D possibly matching TRBD2 (5 bases). CDR1 and CDR2 (germline): DFQATT, SNEGSKA (reference sequence). V lost 3 bases and J lost 1, with 10 bases in between. This CDR3 has 14 residues. The CDR3 region has the DNA TGCAGTGCTAGGCCACGGGGTGCCAAAAACATTCAGTACTTC. Residues: CSARPRGAKNIQYF.

This clonotype appeared a few times. The chain combines TRBV18 with TRBJ1-6, with D perhaps TRBD1 (5 bases). CDR1 is KGHSH and CDR2 is LQKENI in the germline V gene. Trimming pared 5 bases from V and 9 bases from J, leaving 17 bases between. The CDR3 runs to 15 residues. CDR3 region: CASSEGTEFVSPLHF. The DNA for the CDR3 is TGTGCCAGCTCAGAGGGGACGGAATTTGTTTCACCCCTCCACTTT.

Turning to this clonotype: This CDR3 is missing its conserved last phenylalanine or tryptophan, likely due to a read error. This chain uses TRBV5-1 with TRBJ2-1; TRBD1 or TRBD2 may be the D gene (5 bases each). Trimming pared 4 bases from V and 7 bases from J, leaving 12 bases between. Germline V gene sequence: CDR1 SGHRS, CDR2 YFSETQ. CDR3 size: 13 residues. CDR3 region: CASSGGPENEQFL. The CDR3 region has the DNA TGCGCCAGCAGCGGGGGACCGGAGAATGAGCAGTTCTTG.

This clonotype was seen a handful of times. The CDR3 protein is CASTNFRDSRTGELFF. The CDR3, as DNA: TGTGCCAGCACCAATTTCCGGGACTCACGTACCGGGGAGCTGTTTTTT. This chain connects TRBV11-2 to TRBJ2-2, with a tentative D call TRBD2 (6 bases). CDR1 is SGHAT and CDR2 is FQNNGV in the germline V gene. The CDR3 sequence is 16 residues long. The V end lost 7 bases, the J end lost 5 bases, and 20 bases lay between the germline ends. Full variable domain (remainder filled in from reference TRBV11-2 and TRBJ2-2): EAGVAQSPRYKIIEKRQSVAFWCNPISGHATLYWYQQILGQGPKLLIQFQNNGVVDDSQLPKDRFSAERLKGVDSTLKIQPAKLEDSAVYLCASTNFRDSRTGELFFGEGSRLTVL.

The CDR3 loop reads CAWSNGGDTEAFF. The CDR3 DNA sequence: TGTGCCTGGAGTAACGGCGGGGACACTGAAGCTTTCTTT. The gene calls are TRBV30 and TRBJ1-1; D gene ambiguous. V was pared by 2 bases and J by 3 bases, with 10 bases between. The CDR3 runs to 13 residues. CDR1 is GTSNPN and CDR2 is SVGIG in the germline V gene (reference sequence).

This clonotype was seen more than once but under ten times. V usage is TRBV6-1 and J usage is TRBJ2-1; no firm D call. Trimming removed 7 bases from V and 4 bases from J, with 11 bases in between. Germline V gene sequence: CDR1 MNHNS, CDR2 SASEGT. CDR3 length equals 13 residues. This CDR3 reads CASTKGGYNEQFF. The CDR3 DNA reads TGTGCCAGCACAAAGGGTGGGTACAATGAGCAGTTCTTC.

The chain couples TRBV2 to TRBJ2-1; 10 nucleotides agree with TRBD2. This CDR3 has 15 amino acids. Germline CDR1 SNHLY, CDR2 FYNNEI. The J segment lost 0 bases and the V segment lost 10 bases, leaving 6 bases of the junction unmatched. As DNA, the CDR3 is TGTGCCAACTCCTTAGCGGGAGGCTCCTACAATGAGCAGTTCTTC. Translation gives CANSLAGGSYNEQFF.

This clonotype was seen more than once but under ten times. The chain carries TRBV10-3 and TRBJ1-3; D gene uncertain. Trimming stripped 4 bases from V and 1 base from J, with 5 bases between. The length of the CDR3 is 13 residues. Germline V gives CDR1 ENHRY, CDR2 SYGVKD. Here the CDR3 DNA reads TGTGCCATCAGTGCAAATTCTGGAAACACCATATATTTT. Its translation is CAISANSGNTIYF.